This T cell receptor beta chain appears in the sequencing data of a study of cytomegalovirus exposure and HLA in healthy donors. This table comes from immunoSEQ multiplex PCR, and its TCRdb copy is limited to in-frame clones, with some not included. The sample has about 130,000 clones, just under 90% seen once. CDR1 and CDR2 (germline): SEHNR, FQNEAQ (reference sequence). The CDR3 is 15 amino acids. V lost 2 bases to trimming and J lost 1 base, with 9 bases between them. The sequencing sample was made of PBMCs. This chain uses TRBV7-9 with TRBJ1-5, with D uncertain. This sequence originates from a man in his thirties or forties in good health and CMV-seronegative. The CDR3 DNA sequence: TGTGCCAGCAGCTTAAGTCAGGAAAGCAATCAGCCCCAGCATTTT. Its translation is CASSLSQESNQPQHF.